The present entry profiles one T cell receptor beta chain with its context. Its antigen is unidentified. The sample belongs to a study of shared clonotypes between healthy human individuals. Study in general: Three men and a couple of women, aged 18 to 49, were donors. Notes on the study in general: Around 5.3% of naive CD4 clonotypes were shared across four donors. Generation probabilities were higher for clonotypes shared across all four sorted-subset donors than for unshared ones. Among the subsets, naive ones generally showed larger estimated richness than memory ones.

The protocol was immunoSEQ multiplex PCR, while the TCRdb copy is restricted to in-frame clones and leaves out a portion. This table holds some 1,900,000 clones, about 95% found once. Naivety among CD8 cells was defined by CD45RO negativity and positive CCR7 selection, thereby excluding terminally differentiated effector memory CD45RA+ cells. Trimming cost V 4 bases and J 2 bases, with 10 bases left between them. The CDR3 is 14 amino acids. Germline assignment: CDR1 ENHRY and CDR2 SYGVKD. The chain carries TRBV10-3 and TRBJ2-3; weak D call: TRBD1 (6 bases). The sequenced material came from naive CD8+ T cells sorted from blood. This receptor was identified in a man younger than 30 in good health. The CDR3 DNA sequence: TGTGCCATCAGTGGCGGACAGATCACAGATACGCAGTATTTT. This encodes CAISGGQITDTQYF.